The text below deals with one TCR beta chain. Its antigen is undetermined. TCR alpha and beta CDR3 regions were amplified from RNA using iRepertoire nested multiplex PCR. One-step reverse transcription and amplification started from approximately 100-400 ng of tissue mRNA or PBMC total RNA. TCRdb re-derived calls from the multiplex PCR reads in MiXCR, one entry per CDR3 protein. This table holds around 190,000 distinct CDR3 sequences, more than 35% found once. The ends were cut back, 4 bases at V and 2 bases at J, with 11 bases in the middle. Germline CDR1 is SGHAT and CDR2 is FQDESV (reference sequence). The CDR3 extends over 14 amino acids. This entry belongs to a study of glioma-infiltrating T cells. Study-wide findings and caveats: Non-neoplastic patients had below-expected tissue-blood divergence, while all gliomas exceeded expectation. Tissue and blood shared very few CDR3 sequences.

Specimen: glioma tissue, nonneoplastic brain tissue, or PBMCs (not recorded which). This chain connects TRBV11-1 to TRBJ1-1, with no clear D. This clonotype originated in a human donor with low-grade glioma or glioblastoma, undergoing nonglioma brain surgery, or in good health (not recorded which). DNA for the CDR3: TGTGCCAGCAGCTACCAACCGGCTAACACTGAAGCTTTCTTT. Translation gives CASSYQPANTEAFF.